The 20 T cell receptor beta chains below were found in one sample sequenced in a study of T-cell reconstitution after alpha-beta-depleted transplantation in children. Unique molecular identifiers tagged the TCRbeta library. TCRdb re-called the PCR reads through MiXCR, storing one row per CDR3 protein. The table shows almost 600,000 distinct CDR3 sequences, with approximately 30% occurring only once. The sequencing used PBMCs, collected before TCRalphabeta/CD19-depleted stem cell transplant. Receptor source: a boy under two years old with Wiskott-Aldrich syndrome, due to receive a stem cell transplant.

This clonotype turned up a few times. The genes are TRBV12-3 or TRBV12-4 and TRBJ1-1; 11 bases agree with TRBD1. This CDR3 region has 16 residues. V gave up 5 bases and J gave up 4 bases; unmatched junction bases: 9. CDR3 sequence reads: CASSRSSGTGGTEAFF. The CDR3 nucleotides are TGTGCCAGCAGTCGATCATCCGGGACAGGGGGCACTGAAGCTTTCTTT.

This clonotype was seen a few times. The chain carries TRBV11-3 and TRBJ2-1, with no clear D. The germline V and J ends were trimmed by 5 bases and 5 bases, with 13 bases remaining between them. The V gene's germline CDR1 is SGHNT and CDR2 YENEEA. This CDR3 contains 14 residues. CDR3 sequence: CASSLRWGDNEQFF. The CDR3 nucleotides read TGTGCCAGCAGCCTTCGGTGGGGTGACAATGAGCAGTTCTTC.

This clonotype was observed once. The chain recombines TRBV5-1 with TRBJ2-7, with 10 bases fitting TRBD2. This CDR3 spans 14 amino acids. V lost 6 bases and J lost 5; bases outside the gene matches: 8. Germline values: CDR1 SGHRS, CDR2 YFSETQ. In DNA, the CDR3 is TGCGCCAGCAAACCGGGACTAGCGTTCCACGAGCAGTACTTC. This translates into CASKPGLAFHEQYF.

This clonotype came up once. The CDR3 bases are TGCAGCGTTGATAATCTAGCGGGAGAGGGGACCCAGTACTTC. It yields the protein CSVDNLAGEGTQYF. This chain links TRBV29-1 with TRBJ2-5; TRBD2 matches at 10 bases. CDR1 and CDR2 from the germline V gene are SQVTM and ANQGSEA. The CDR3 is 14 amino acids. With 3 bases clipped from V and 7 bases from J, the junction kept 8 bases outside the gene matches. Combining the CDR3 with reference TRBV29-1 and TRBJ2-5 gives the whole variable domain SAVISQKPSRDICQRGTSLTIQCQVDSQVTMMFWYRQQPGQSLTLIATANQGSEATYESGFVIDKFPISRPNLTFSTLTVSNMSPEDSSIYLCSVDNLAGEGTQYFGPGTRLLVL.

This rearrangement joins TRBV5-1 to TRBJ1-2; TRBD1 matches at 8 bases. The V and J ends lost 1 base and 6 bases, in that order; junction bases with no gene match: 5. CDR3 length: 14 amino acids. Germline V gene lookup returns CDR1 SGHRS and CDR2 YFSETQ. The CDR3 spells CASSLKAGGDGYTF. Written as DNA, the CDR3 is TGCGCCAGCAGCTTGAAGGCAGGGGGCGATGGCTACACCTTC. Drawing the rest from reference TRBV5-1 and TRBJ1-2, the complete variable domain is KAGVTQTPRYLIKTRGQQVTLSCSPISGHRSVSWYQQTPGQGLQFLFEYFSETQRNKGNFPGRFSGRQFSNSRSEMNVSTLELGDSALYLCASSLKAGGDGYTFGSGTRLTVV.

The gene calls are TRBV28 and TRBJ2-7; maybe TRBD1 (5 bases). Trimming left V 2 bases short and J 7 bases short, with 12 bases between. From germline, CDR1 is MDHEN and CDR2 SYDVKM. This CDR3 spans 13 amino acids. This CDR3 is CASSLKGIREQYF. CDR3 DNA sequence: TGTGCCAGCAGTTTAAAGGGGATAAGGGAGCAGTACTTC. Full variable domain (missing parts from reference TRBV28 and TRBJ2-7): DVKVTQSSRYLVKRTGEKVFLECVQDMDHENMFWYRQDPGLGLRLIYFSYDVKMKEKGDIPEGYSVSREKKERFSLILESASTNQTSMYLCASSLKGIREQYFGPGTRLTVT.

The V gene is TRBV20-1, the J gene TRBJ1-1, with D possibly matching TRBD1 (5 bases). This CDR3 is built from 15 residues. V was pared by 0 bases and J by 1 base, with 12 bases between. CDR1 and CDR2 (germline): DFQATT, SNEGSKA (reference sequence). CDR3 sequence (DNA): TGCAGTGCTAGAGATCTTTGGCAGGGGAACACTGAAGCTTTCTTT. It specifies CSARDLWQGNTEAFF.

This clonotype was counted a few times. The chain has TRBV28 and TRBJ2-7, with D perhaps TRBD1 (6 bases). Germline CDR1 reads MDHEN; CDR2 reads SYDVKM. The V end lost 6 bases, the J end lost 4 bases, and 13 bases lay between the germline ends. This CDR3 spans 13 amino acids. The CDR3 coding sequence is TGTGCCAGCAGGAGGGGGATTTCATACGAGCAGTACTTC. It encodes CASRRGISYEQYF.

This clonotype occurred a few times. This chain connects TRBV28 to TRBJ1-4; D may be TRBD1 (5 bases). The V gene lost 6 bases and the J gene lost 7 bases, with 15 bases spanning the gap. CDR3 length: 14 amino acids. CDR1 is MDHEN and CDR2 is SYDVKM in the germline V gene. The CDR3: CASSHLGGTEKLFF. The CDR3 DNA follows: TGTGCCAGCAGCCATCTGGGGGGTACTGAAAAACTGTTTTTT.

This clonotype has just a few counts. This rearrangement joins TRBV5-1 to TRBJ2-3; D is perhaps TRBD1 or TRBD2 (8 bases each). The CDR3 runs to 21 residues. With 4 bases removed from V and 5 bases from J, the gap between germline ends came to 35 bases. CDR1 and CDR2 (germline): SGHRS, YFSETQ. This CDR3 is CASSKGQGGLAGPLGLDTQYF. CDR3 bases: TGCGCCAGCAGCAAAGGACAGGGAGGACTAGCCGGGCCCTTGGGTTTAGATACGCAGTATTTT.

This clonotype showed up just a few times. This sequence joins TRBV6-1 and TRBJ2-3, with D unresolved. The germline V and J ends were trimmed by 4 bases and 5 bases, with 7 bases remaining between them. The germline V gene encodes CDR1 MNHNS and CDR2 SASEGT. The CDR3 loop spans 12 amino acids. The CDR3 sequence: CASSVLGDTQYF. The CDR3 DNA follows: TGTGCCAGCAGTGTCCTAGGAGATACGCAGTATTTT.

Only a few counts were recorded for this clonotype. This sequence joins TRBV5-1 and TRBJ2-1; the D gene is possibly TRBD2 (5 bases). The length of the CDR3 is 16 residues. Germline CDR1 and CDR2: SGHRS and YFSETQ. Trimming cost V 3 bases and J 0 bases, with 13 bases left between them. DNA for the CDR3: TGCGCCAGCAGCTCCGCGGCGGGCCTCTCCTACAATGAGCAGTTCTTC. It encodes CASSSAAGLSYNEQFF.

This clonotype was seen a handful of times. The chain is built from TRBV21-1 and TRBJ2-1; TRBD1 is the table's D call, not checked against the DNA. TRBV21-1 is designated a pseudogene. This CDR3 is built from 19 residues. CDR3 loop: CASLNLRDNGASRYNEQFF. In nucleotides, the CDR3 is TGTGCCAGCCTAAACCTCAGAGATAATGGAGCGTCCCGCTACAATGAGCAGTTCTTC.

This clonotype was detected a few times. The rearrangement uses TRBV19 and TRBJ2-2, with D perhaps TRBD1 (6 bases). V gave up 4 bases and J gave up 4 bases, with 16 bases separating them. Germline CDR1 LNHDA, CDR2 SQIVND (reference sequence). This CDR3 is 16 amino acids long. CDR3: CASSTPRTGSTGELFF. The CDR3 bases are TGTGCCAGTAGTACCCCTCGAACAGGGAGCACCGGGGAGCTGTTTTTT.

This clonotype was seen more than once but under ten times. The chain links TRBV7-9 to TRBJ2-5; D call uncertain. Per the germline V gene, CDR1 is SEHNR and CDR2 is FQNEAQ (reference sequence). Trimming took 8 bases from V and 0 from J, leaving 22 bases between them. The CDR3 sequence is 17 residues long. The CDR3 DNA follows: TGTGCCAGCGGTCGAACGCGCAGCCTAGAAGACCAAGAGACCCAGTACTTC. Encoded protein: CASGRTRSLEDQETQYF.

In DNA form, the CDR3 reads TGTGCCAGCAGTGGCGGACTAGCGGGGATCTCCTACAATGAGCAGTTCTTC. This encodes CASSGGLAGISYNEQFF. This chain uses TRBV12-3 or TRBV12-4 with TRBJ2-1, with 12 bases matching TRBD2. The CDR3 extends over 17 amino acids. The V gene end was trimmed by 5 bases and the J gene end by 0 bases; junction bases not matched to a gene: 5.

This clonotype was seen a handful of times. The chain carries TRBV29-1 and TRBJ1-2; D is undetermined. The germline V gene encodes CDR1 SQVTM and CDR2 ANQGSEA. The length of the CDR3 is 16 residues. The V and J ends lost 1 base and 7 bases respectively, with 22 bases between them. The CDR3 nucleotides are TGCAGCGTTGAAGCCCCATTCAGTGCCGAGGCGTTTGGCTACACCTTC. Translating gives CSVEAPFSAEAFGYTF.

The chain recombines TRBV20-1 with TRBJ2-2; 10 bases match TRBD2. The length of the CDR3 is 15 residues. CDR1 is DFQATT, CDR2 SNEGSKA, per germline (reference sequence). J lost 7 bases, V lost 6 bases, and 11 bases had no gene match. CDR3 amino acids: CSAQTSGRAVGELFF. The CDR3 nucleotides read TGCAGTGCGCAGACCAGCGGGAGGGCCGTCGGGGAGCTGTTTTTT.

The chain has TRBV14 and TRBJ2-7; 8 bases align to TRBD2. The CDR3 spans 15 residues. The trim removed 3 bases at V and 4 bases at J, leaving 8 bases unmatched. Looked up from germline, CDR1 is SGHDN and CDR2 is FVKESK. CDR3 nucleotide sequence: TGTGCCAGCAGCCATCGGGAGGGCCGCCGGTACGAGCAGTACTTC. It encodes CASSHREGRRYEQYF.

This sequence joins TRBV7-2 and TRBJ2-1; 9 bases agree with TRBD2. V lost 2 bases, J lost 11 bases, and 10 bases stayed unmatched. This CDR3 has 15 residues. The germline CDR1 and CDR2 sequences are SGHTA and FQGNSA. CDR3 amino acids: CASSLYLAGRPQQFF. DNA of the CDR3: TGTGCCAGCAGCTTATACCTAGCGGGAAGACCTCAGCAGTTCTTC.